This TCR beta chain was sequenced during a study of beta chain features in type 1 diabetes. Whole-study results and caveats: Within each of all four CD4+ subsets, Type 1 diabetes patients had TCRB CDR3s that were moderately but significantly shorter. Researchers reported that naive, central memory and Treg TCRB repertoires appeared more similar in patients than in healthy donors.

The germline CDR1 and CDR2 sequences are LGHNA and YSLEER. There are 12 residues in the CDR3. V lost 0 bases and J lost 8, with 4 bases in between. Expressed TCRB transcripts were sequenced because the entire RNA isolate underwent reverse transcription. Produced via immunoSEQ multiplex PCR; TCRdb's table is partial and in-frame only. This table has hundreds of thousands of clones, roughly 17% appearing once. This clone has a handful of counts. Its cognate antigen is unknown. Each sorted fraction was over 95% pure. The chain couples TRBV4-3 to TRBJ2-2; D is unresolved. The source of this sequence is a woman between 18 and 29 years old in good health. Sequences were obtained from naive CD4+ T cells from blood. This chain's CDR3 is CASSQDEGELFF. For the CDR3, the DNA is TGCGCCAGCAGCCAAGATGAGGGGGAGCTGTTTTTT.